This T cell receptor (beta chain) derives from a study of early T cells in non-severe SARS-CoV-2 infection. Study summary: The chains were unpaired, and the sequenced material was bulk RNA from unsorted whole blood.

The TCR library protocol was used to attach unique molecular identifiers. These identifiers were attached to individual cDNA molecules. One entry per CDR3 protein, called by TCRdb with MiXCR from the 5' RACE reads. The sample holds around 82,000 distinct CDR3 sequences, under 15% seen once. Germline assignment: CDR1 SGHTA and CDR2 FQGNSA. V dropped 5 bases and J dropped 8 bases, with 18 bases sitting between them. This CDR3 has 14 amino acids. This clonotype has just a few counts. Its antigen remains unidentified. The study, taken as a whole, reports: There was a bias toward anti-spike CD8 responses in VDJdb matching, which missed private and CD4 specificities.

The sequence was collected from an adult who was a healthcare worker with PCR-confirmed SARS-CoV-2 infection or an uninfected control (not recorded which). The gene calls are TRBV7-2 and TRBJ1-2; D ambiguous. Specimen: whole blood. Here the CDR3 reads CASSPPGPYWGYTF. The CDR3 bases are TGTGCCAGCAGCCCGCCTGGTCCTTACTGGGGCTACACCTTC.